This T cell receptor beta chain was sequenced for a study of T cell responses to AZD1222 COVID-19 vaccine. Whole-study context: Pooled together were second doses at about 4 or about 12 weeks. Study findings and constraints: The CD4 TCRs associated with vaccination extended across spike and predominated at 160-218 and 743-854. At baseline, seropositivity was found in only five or six AZD1222 recipients.

Using immunoSEQ multiplex PCR, the repertoire was profiled, and TCRdb retains in-frame clones only, with some absent. This table has about 150,000 clones, around nine tenths appearing once. Comment on this clone: Its antigen is unknown.

The CDR3 spans 14 residues. Trimming took off 3 bases at V and 7 bases at J, with 12 bases between the two ends. CDR1 SNHLY and CDR2 FYNNEI come from the germline V gene. The receptor was isolated from an adult in good health. The V and J genes are TRBV2 and TRBJ2-2; weak D call: TRBD2 (6 bases). Material: peripheral blood, obtained on day 0 of AZD1222 vaccination. CDR3 sequence (DNA): TGTGCCAGCAGTGAGACCGGGGGTAACGGGGAGCTGTTTTTT. Translating it yields CASSETGGNGELFF.